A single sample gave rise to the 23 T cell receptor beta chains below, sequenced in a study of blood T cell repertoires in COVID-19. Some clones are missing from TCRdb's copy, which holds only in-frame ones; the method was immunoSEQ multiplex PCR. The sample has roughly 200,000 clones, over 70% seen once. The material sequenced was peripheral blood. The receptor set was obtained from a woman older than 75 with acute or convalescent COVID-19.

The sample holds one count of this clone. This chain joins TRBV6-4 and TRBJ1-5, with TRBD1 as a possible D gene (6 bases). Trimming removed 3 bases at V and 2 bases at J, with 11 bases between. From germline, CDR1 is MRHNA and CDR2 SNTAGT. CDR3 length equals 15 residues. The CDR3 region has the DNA TGTGCCAGCAGTGAAACCCCAGGGGGCAATCAGCCCCAGCATTTT. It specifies CASSETPGGNQPQHF.

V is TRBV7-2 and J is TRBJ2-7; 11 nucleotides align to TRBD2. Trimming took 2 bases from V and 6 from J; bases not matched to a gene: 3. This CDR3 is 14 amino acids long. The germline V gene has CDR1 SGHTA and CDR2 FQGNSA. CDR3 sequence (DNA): TGTGCCAGCAGCTTAAGCCTAGCGGGGGGCGAGCAGTACTTC. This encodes CASSLSLAGGEQYF.

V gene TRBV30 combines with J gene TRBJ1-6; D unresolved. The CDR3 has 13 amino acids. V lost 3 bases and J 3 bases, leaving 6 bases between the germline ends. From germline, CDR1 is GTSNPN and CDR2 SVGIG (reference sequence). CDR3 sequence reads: CAWRRDYNSPLHF. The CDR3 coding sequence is TGTGCCTGGAGGAGGGACTATAATTCACCCCTCCACTTT.

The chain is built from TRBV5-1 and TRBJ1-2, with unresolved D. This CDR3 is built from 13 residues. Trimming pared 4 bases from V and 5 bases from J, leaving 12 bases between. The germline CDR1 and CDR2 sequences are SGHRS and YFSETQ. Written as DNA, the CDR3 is TGCGCCAGCAGCCCCGAGGGAAATTATGGCTACACCTTC. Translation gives CASSPEGNYGYTF.

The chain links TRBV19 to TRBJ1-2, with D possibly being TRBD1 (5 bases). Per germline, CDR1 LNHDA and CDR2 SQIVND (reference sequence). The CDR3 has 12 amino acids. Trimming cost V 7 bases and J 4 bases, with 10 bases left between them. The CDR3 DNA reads TGTGCCAGTAATGACAGACGCTATGGCTACACCTTC. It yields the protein CASNDRRYGYTF.

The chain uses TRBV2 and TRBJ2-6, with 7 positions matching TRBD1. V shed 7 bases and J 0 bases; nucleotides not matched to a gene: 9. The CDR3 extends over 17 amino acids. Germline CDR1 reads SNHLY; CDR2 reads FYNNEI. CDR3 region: CASTQTGLPSGANVLTF. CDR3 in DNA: TGTGCCAGCACCCAGACAGGGCTTCCCTCTGGGGCCAACGTCCTGACTTTC.

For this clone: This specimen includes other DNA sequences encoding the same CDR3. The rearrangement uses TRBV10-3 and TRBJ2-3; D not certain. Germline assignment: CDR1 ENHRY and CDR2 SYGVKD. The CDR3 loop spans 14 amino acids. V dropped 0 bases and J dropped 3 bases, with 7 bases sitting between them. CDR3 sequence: CAISESTGTDTQYF. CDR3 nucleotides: TGTGCCATCAGTGAGTCAACGGGTACAGATACGCAGTATTTT.

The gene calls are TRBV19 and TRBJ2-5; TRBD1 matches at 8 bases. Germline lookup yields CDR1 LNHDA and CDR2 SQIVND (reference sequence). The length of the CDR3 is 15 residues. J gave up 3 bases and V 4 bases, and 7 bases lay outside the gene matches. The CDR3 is CASSTTGTGKETQYF. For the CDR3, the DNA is TGTGCCAGTAGTACGACCGGGACAGGCAAAGAGACCCAGTACTTC.

The CDR3 is CASSPGLRGGSTDTQYF. The CDR3 DNA reads TGTGCCAGCAGCCCCGGACTTCGGGGGGGAAGCACAGATACGCAGTATTTT. This chain connects TRBV3-1 (or the pseudogene TRBV3-2) to TRBJ2-3; the match to TRBD2 covers 8 bases. Germline V gene data show CDR1 as LGHDT and CDR2 as YNNKEL (reference sequence). The V and J ends lost 4 bases and 0 bases, in that order; junction bases with no gene match: 9. The CDR3 is 17 residues long.

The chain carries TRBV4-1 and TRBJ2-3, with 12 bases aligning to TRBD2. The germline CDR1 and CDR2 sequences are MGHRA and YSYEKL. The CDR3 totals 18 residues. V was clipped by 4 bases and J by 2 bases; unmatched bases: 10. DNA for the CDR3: TGCGCCAGCAGCCTGGGGCTAGCGGGGGGGCGGGTCACAGATACGCAGTATTTT. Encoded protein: CASSLGLAGGRVTDTQYF.

In nucleotides, the CDR3 is TGTGCCAGCAGCTTAGACGGGGGGCCTCAAGAGACCCAGTACTTC. Translating gives CASSLDGGPQETQYF. The chain combines TRBV7-9 with TRBJ2-5; tentatively, D is TRBD2 (7 bases). Between the trimmed V and J ends, which lost 1 base and 2 bases, there was a span of 11 bases. There are 15 residues in the CDR3. Germline V gives CDR1 SEHNR, CDR2 FQNEAQ (reference sequence).

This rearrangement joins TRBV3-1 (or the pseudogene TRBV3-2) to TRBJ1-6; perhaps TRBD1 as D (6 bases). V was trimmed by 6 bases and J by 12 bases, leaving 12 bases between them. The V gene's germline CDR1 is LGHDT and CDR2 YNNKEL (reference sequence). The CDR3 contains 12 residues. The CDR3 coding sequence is TGTGCCAGCAGTTCACAGGGATTACCCCTCCACTTT. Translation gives CASSSQGLPLHF.

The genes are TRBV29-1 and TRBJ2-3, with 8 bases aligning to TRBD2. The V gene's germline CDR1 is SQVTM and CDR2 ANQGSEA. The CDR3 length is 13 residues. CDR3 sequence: CSVSAGVEDTQYF. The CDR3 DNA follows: TGCAGTGTGTCAGCGGGAGTTGAAGATACGCAGTATTTT.

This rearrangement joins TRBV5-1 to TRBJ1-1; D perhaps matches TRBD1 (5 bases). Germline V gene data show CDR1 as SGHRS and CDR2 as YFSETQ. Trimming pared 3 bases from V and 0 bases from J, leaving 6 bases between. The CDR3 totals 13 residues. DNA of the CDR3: TGCGCCAGCAGCTCGGACATGAACACTGAAGCTTTCTTT. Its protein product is CASSSDMNTEAFF. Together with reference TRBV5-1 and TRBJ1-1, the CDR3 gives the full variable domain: KAGVTQTPRYLIKTRGQQVTLSCSPISGHRSVSWYQQTPGQGLQFLFEYFSETQRNKGNFPGRFSGRQFSNSRSEMNVSTLELGDSALYLCASSSDMNTEAFFGQGTRLTVV.

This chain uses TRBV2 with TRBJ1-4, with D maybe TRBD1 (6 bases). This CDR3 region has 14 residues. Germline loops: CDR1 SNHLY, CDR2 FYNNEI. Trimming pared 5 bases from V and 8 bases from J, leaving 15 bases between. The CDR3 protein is CASSRDKSLEKLFF. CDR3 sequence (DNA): TGTGCCAGCAGTCGGGACAAATCTCTAGAAAAACTGTTTTTT. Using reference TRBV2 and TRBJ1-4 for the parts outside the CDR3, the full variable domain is EPEVTQTPSHQVTQMGQEVILRCVPISNHLYFYWYRQILGQKVEFLVSFYNNEISEKSEIFDDQFSVERPDGSNFTLKIRSTKLEDSAMYFCASSRDKSLEKLFFGSGTQLSVL.

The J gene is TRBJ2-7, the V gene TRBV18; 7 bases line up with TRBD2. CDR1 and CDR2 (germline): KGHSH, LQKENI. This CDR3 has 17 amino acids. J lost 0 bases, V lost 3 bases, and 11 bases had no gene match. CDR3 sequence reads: CASSPTTRTRASYEQYF. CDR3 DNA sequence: TGTGCCAGCTCACCCACGACTAGGACTAGGGCCTCCTACGAGCAGTACTTC.

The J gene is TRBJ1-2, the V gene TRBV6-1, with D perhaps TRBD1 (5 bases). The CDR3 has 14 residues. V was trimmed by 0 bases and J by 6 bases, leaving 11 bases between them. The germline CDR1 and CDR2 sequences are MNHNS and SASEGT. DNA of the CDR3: TGTGCCAGCAGTGAAGCAGGCAGGGTGGATGGCTACACCTTC. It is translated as CASSEAGRVDGYTF.

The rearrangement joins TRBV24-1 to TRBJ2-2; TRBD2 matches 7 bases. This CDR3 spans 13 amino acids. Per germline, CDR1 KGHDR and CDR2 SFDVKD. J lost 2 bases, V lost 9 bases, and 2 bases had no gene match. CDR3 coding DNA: TGTGCCACCGGGAGGGATAACACCGGGGAGCTGTTTTTT. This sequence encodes CATGRDNTGELFF.

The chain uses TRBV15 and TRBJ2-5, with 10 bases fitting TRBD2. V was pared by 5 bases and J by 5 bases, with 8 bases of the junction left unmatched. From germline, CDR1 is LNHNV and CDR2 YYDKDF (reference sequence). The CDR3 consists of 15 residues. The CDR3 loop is CATSPRTSGGETQYF. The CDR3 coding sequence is TGTGCCACCAGCCCCCGGACTAGCGGCGGGGAGACCCAGTACTTC.

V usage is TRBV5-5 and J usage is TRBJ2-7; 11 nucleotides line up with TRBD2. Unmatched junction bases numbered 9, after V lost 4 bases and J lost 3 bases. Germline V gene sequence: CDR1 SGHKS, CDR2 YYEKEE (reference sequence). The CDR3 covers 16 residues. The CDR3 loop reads CASSALAGDLNYEQYF. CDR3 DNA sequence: TGTGCCAGCAGCGCACTAGCGGGGGACCTCAACTACGAGCAGTACTTC.

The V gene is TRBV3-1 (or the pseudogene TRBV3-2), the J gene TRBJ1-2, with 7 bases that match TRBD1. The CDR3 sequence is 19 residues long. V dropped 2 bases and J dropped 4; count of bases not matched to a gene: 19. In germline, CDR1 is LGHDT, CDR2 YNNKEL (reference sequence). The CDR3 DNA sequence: TGTGCCAGCAGCCAATCGAGGGGGACAGCCAACGTGGGGCTCTATGGCTACACCTTC. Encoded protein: CASSQSRGTANVGLYGYTF.

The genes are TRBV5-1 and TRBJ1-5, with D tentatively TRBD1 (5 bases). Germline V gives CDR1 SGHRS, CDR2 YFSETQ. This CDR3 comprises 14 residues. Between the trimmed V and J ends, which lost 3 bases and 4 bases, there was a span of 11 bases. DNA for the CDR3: TGCGCCAGCAGCTATGACAGCGAAAATCAGCCCCAGCATTTT. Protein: CASSYDSENQPQHF.

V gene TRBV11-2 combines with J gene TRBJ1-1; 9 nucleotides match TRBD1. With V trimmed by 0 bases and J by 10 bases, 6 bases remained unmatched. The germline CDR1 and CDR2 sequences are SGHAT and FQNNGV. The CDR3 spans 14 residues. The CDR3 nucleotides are TGTGCCAGCAGCTTAGATGGGGGACAGGGTGCAGCTTTCTTT. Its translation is CASSLDGGQGAAFF.